This TCR beta chain was identified in a study of T-cell reconstitution after alpha-beta-depleted transplantation in children. Construction of the TCRbeta library involved unique molecular identifiers. TCRdb independently ran MiXCR on the PCR reads; one entry per CDR3 protein. Of roughly 570,000 distinct CDR3 sequences in the sample, over 20% were seen once. J lost 6 bases, V lost 1 base, and 9 bases had no gene match. Germline V gene sequence: CDR1 MNHEY, CDR2 SVGAGI. The CDR3 sequence is 16 residues long. Note on this clonotype: In this CDR3 the conserved last residue, phenylalanine or tryptophan, is missing, so a read error is likely.

J is TRBJ2-7 and V is TRBV6-5, with 10 bases that match TRBD2. The receptor's source is a boy in the first two years of life with Wiskott-Aldrich syndrome, due to receive a stem cell transplant. The source was PBMCs, collected before TCRalphabeta/CD19-depleted stem cell transplant. The CDR3 protein is CASSYLPSGSRGEQYL. CDR3 coding DNA: TGTGCCAGCAGTTACTTGCCTAGCGGGAGTAGAGGCGAGCAGTACTTG.